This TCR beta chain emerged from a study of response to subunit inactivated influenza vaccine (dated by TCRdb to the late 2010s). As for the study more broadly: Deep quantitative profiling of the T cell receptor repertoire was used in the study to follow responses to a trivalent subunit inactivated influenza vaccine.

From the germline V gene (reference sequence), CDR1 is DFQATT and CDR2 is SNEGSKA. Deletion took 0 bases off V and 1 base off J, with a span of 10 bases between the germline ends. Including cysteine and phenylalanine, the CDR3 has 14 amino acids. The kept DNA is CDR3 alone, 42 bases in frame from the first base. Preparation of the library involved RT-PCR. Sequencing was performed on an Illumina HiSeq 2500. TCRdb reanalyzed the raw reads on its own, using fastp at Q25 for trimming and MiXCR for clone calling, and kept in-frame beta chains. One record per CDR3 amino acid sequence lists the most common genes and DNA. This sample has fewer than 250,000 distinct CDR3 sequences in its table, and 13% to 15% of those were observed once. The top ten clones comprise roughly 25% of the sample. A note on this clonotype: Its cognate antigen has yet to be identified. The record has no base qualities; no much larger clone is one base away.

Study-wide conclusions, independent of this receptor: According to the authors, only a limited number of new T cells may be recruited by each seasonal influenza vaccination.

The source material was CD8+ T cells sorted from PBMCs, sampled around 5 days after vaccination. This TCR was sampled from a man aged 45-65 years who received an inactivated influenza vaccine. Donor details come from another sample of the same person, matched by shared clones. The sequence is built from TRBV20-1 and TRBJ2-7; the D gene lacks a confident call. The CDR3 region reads CSARDMDRSYEQYF. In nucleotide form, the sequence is TGCAGTGCTAGAGATATGGACCGTTCCTACGAGCAGTACTTC.